These T cell receptor beta chains were read from a single sample in a study of blood T cell repertoires in COVID-19. TCRdb keeps only in-frame clones here, not all; method: immunoSEQ multiplex PCR. The sample holds tens of thousands of clones, roughly 90% seen once. Source material: peripheral blood. All receptors come from a human donor in a cohort sampled during active COVID-19. Both conserved end residues are part of each CDR3. A D gene is named only where the DNA matches it firmly. Not all rows give a size; the values are once, few, many and, for expanded clones, a class.

abundance: .; v_gene: TRBV7-2; j_gene: TRBJ1-3; d_gene: .; CDR3nt: TGTGCCAGCAGCTTTCCGGGACTCTCACTGGGGGGAAACACCATATATTTT; CDR3aa: CASSFPGLSLGGNTIYF
abundance: .; v_gene: TRBV7-9; j_gene: TRBJ2-6; d_gene: .; CDR3nt: TGTGCCAGCAGCTTGGGGGGATCTGGGGCCAACGTCCTGACTTTC; CDR3aa: CASSLGGSGANVLTF
abundance: .; v_gene: TRBV6-1; j_gene: TRBJ2-7; d_gene: .; CDR3nt: TGTGCCAGCAGTGAGCTGTCGGGTCGGACCTACGAGCAGTACTTC; CDR3aa: CASSELSGRTYEQYF
abundance: .; v_gene: TRBV16; j_gene: TRBJ2-1; d_gene: .; CDR3nt: TGTGCCAGCAGCCATCGGGGAGGAGGGGAGTACAATGAGCAGTTCTTC; CDR3aa: CASSHRGGGEYNEQFF
abundance: .; v_gene: TRBV6-5; j_gene: TRBJ2-1; d_gene: .; CDR3nt: TGTGCCAGCTGCCGGGACAAATCGGGCAATGAGCAGTTCTTC; CDR3aa: CASCRDKSGNEQFF
abundance: .; v_gene: TRBV3-1/TRBV3-2; j_gene: TRBJ2-7; d_gene: .; CDR3nt: TGTGCCAGCAGCCGGACAGTGGGGGCCTACGAGCAGTACTTC; CDR3aa: CASSRTVGAYEQYF
abundance: few; v_gene: TRBV5-4; j_gene: TRBJ2-2; d_gene: TRBD1; CDR3nt: TGTGCCAGCAGCCTATACAGGGGCCAGAACACCGGGGAGCTGTTTTTT; CDR3aa: CASSLYRGQNTGELFF
abundance: .; v_gene: TRBV2; j_gene: TRBJ2-1; d_gene: TRBD2; CDR3nt: TGTGCCAGCAGTCCGGGACTAGCGGCGAATGAGCAGTTCTTC; CDR3aa: CASSPGLAANEQFF
abundance: .; v_gene: TRBV21-1; j_gene: TRBJ1-1; d_gene: .; CDR3nt: TGTGCCAGCAGCGAGGGGACAGGGGGTGGGCCCCTCGAAGCTTTCTTT; CDR3aa: CASSEGTGGGPLEAFF
abundance: few; v_gene: TRBV29-1; j_gene: TRBJ2-1; d_gene: TRBD2; CDR3nt: TGCAGCGCTCTAATAAGACTAGCGGGAAGAAATGAGCAGTTCTTC; CDR3aa: CSALIRLAGRNEQFF
abundance: .; v_gene: TRBV6-5; j_gene: TRBJ1-4; d_gene: TRBD1; CDR3nt: TGTGCCAGCAGACAGGGGCTTGAAAAACTGTTTTTT; CDR3aa: CASRQGLEKLFF
abundance: .; v_gene: TRBV6-5; j_gene: TRBJ2-7; d_gene: .; CDR3nt: TGTGCCAGCAGTTACTCACAGGAACGGGCCCCCCAGTACTTC; CDR3aa: CASSYSQERAPQYF
abundance: .; v_gene: TRBV5-1; j_gene: TRBJ2-3; d_gene: TRBD2; CDR3nt: TGCGCCAGCAGCTTGGTCAGCGGGGGAGCAGATACGCAGTATTTT; CDR3aa: CASSLVSGGADTQYF
abundance: .; v_gene: TRBV29-1; j_gene: TRBJ1-1; d_gene: .; CDR3nt: TGCAGCGTGTTACAGGGAAGTGGGGCCTTAGAAGCTTTCTTT; CDR3aa: CSVLQGSGALEAFF
abundance: .; v_gene: TRBV7-7; j_gene: TRBJ2-5; d_gene: TRBD2; CDR3nt: TGTGCCAGCAGCAACGGCGGGGGGGGGCAAGAGACCCAGTACTTC; CDR3aa: CASSNGGGGQETQYF
abundance: .; v_gene: TRBV4-3; j_gene: TRBJ2-1; d_gene: TRBD2; CDR3nt: TGCGCCAGCAGCCAAGATCTTCCCGGGGGGGCTTTCAATGAGCAGTTCTTC; CDR3aa: CASSQDLPGGAFNEQFF
abundance: .; v_gene: TRBV6-5; j_gene: TRBJ2-7; d_gene: TRBD1; CDR3nt: TGTGCCAGCAGAAACAGGGGGCACCTCTCCTACGAGCAGTACTTC; CDR3aa: CASRNRGHLSYEQYF
abundance: .; v_gene: TRBV11-2; j_gene: TRBJ2-1; d_gene: TRBD2; CDR3nt: TGTGCCAGCAGCTCCTATCTGGCGGGAGACCGGGGACCTGAGCAGTTCTTC; CDR3aa: CASSSYLAGDRGPEQFF
abundance: .; v_gene: TRBV6-5; j_gene: TRBJ2-1; d_gene: .; CDR3nt: TGTGCCAGCAGCCTCAGTGAGGGCTACAATGAGCAGTTCTTC; CDR3aa: CASSLSEGYNEQFF
abundance: .; v_gene: TRBV27; j_gene: TRBJ1-2; d_gene: .; CDR3nt: TGTGCCAGCAGTAGGCAGGGGTATGGCTACACCTTC; CDR3aa: CASSRQGYGYTF
abundance: .; v_gene: TRBV7-2; j_gene: TRBJ1-5; d_gene: TRBD1; CDR3nt: TGTGCCAGCAGCTCAACAGGGGGCGGGGGTCAGCCCCAGCATTTT; CDR3aa: CASSSTGGGGQPQHF
abundance: .; v_gene: TRBV6-6; j_gene: TRBJ2-3; d_gene: .; CDR3nt: TGTGCCAGCAGGACGCGGGAAGATACGCAGTATTTT; CDR3aa: CASRTREDTQYF
abundance: .; v_gene: TRBV4-3; j_gene: TRBJ1-2; d_gene: TRBD1; CDR3nt: TGCGCCAGCAGCCCGGACAGGGCCTTAACCGGGTATGGCTACACCTTC; CDR3aa: CASSPDRALTGYGYTF
abundance: .; v_gene: TRBV9; j_gene: TRBJ2-5; d_gene: TRBD2; CDR3nt: TGTGCCAGCAGCGTAGGGTATTCTAGCGGGGACCAAGAGACCCAGTACTTC; CDR3aa: CASSVGYSSGDQETQYF
abundance: .; v_gene: TRBV18; j_gene: TRBJ1-1; d_gene: TRBD1; CDR3nt: TGTGCCAGCTCTGGGACAGGGGGCAAAGCTTTCTTT; CDR3aa: CASSGTGGKAFF
abundance: .; v_gene: TRBV28; j_gene: TRBJ1-2; d_gene: .; CDR3nt: TGTGCCAGCAGTTTCTTGGGGGGGAATTCCGCCTATGGCTACACCTTC; CDR3aa: CASSFLGGNSAYGYTF
abundance: .; v_gene: TRBV18; j_gene: TRBJ2-1; d_gene: TRBD2; CDR3nt: TGTGCCAGCTCACCTCGGCTCGCGGGGGGGGAGGTTGAGCAGTTCTTC; CDR3aa: CASSPRLAGGEVEQFF
abundance: .; v_gene: TRBV19; j_gene: TRBJ1-1; d_gene: .; CDR3nt: TGTGCCAGTAGTATAGGGAAAGGCAGGTTGGTCGCTGAAGCTTTCTTT; CDR3aa: CASSIGKGRLVAEAFF
abundance: .; v_gene: TRBV30; j_gene: TRBJ2-1; d_gene: TRBD2; CDR3nt: TGTGCCTGGAGTGGACTAGCGGCCTTATACAATGAGCAGTTCTTC; CDR3aa: CAWSGLAALYNEQFF
abundance: .; v_gene: TRBV11-2; j_gene: TRBJ2-2; d_gene: .; CDR3nt: TGTGCCAGCAGCTTAGCAGGGAACACCGGGGAGCTGTTTTTT; CDR3aa: CASSLAGNTGELFF
abundance: .; v_gene: TRBV7-9; j_gene: TRBJ2-7; d_gene: TRBD2; CDR3nt: TGTGCCAGCAGCCCAAAGGGACTAGCGGGAGAGTACGAGCAGTACTTC; CDR3aa: CASSPKGLAGEYEQYF
abundance: .; v_gene: TRBV6-6; j_gene: TRBJ1-3; d_gene: TRBD1; CDR3nt: TGTGCCAGCAGTCTTACCCTAACGTTACGAAGGGGGCTAGGAAACACCATATATTTT; CDR3aa: CASSLTLTLRRGLGNTIYF
abundance: .; v_gene: TRBV7-9; j_gene: TRBJ2-5; d_gene: .; CDR3nt: TGTGCCAGCAGTCGCCGGGACCAAGAGACCCAGTACTTC; CDR3aa: CASSRRDQETQYF
abundance: .; v_gene: TRBV5-1; j_gene: TRBJ1-3; d_gene: .; CDR3nt: TGCGCCAGCAGCTGGGAGGGTGCTGGAAACACCATATATTTT; CDR3aa: CASSWEGAGNTIYF
abundance: .; v_gene: TRBV4-3; j_gene: TRBJ2-4; d_gene: TRBD1; CDR3nt: TGCGCCAGCAGCCACTCCGGGACAGGGGGCTTTGCCAAAAACATTCAGTACTTC; CDR3aa: CASSHSGTGGFAKNIQYF
abundance: .; v_gene: TRBV5-6; j_gene: TRBJ1-2; d_gene: .; CDR3nt: TGTGCCAGCAGCTTGGCGGCAGGGAGGATCTATGGCTACACCTTC; CDR3aa: CASSLAAGRIYGYTF
abundance: .; v_gene: TRBV30; j_gene: TRBJ2-7; d_gene: .; CDR3nt: TGTGCCTGGAGTGTACAGGATAGGGTTTACGAGCAGTACTTC; CDR3aa: CAWSVQDRVYEQYF
abundance: .; v_gene: TRBV12-3/TRBV12-4; j_gene: TRBJ2-1; d_gene: .; CDR3nt: TGTGCCAGCAGCCCCAGACATGGGCAGTTCTTC; CDR3aa: CASSPRHGQFF
abundance: .; v_gene: TRBV5-4; j_gene: TRBJ2-5; d_gene: .; CDR3nt: TGTGCCACCCTAGAATTCGGGGGATTCCAAGAGACCCAGTACTTC; CDR3aa: CATLEFGGFQETQYF
abundance: .; v_gene: TRBV7-2; j_gene: TRBJ2-2; d_gene: TRBD1; CDR3nt: TGTGCCAGCAGCGGAGGGACAGGGACGAACACCGGGGAGCTGTTTTTT; CDR3aa: CASSGGTGTNTGELFF